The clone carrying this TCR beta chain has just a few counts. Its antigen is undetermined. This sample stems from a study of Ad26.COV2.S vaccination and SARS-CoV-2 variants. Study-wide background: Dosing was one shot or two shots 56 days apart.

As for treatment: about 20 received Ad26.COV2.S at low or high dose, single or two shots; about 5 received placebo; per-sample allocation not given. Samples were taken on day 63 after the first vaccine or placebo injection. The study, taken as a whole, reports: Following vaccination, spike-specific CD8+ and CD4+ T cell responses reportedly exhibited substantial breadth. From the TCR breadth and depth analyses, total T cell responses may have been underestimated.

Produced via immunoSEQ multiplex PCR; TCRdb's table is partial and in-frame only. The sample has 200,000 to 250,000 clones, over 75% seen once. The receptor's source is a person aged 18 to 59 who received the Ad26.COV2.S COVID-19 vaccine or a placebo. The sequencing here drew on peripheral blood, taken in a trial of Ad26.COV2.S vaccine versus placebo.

The DNA of the CDR3 is TGTGCCAGCAGTTACTCGTTTGAGCAGTTCTTC. It specifies CASSYSFEQFF. This chain connects TRBV6-2 or TRBV6-3 to TRBJ2-1, with D unclear. Trimming stripped 0 bases from V and 9 bases from J, with 3 bases between. CDR1 is MNHEY, CDR2 SVGEGT, per germline. The CDR3 covers 11 residues.